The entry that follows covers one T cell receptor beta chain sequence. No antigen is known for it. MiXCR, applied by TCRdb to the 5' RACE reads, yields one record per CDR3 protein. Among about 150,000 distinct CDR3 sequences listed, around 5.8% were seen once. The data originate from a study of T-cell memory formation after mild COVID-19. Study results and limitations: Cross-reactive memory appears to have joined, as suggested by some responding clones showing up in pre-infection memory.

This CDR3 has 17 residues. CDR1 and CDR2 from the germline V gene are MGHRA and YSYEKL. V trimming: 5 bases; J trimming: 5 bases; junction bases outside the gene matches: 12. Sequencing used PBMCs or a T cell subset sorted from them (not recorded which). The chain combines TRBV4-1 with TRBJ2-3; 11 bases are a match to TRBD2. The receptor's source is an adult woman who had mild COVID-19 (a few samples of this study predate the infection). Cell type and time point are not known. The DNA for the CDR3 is TGCGCCAGCAGCGTCTCCTCTAGCGGGGGGCGGCAAGATACGCAGTATTTT. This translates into CASSVSSSGGRQDTQYF.